This T cell receptor (beta chain) was retrieved from a study of human T cells and chemical hapten exposure. The wider study: Across the whole study, which lasted about 6 months, patients were given diphenylcyclopropenone on the scalp once a week. Study-wide results and limits: The formation of large CDR3 similarity clusters by expanded TCRs significantly exceeded that of controls.

Details on this clonotype: What it binds is not known.

V was shortened by 3 bases and J by 7 bases, with 6 bases between the two germline ends. This CDR3 contains 11 residues. Germline loops: CDR1 MNHEY, CDR2 SMNVEV (reference sequence). Noted time point: patch test 1, 2 weeks after DPC sensitization. This sample's treatment: therapeutic diphenylcyclopropenone sensitization with weekly scalp DPC. Unfractionated whole blood served as the source for total RNA extraction. Participating donors were patients with alopecia, aged 18 to 70 years, considered appropriate candidates for DPC. Original processing methods: Samples held a median of approximately 94,000 TCRs, range 23,224–690,600. TCRdb analysed the RACE reads with MiXCR anew, one entry per CDR3 protein. Clone size and V and J calls follow TCRdb, not the original study. The data hold roughly 52,000 distinct CDR3 sequences, with approximately 10% observed a single time.

The chain carries TRBV27 and TRBJ2-5; D call uncertain. The sample consisted of whole blood, taken in connection with sensitization to the hapten diphenylcyclopropenone (DPC). The clonotype was recovered from a woman aged 40 to 50 with alopecia areata. Some clones in this sample may be carry-over from other donors' samples. The CDR3 spells CASSFHGTQYF. CDR3 bases: TGTGCCAGCAGTTTCCACGGGACCCAGTACTTC.